This T cell receptor beta chain appears in the sequencing data of a study of T cells in Graves' hyperthyroidism and ophthalmopathy. General study findings and limits: Classification by a 13 V-J model distinguished ophthalmopathy from stable hyperthyroidism.

This clonotype was recorded at least ten times. Its matching antigen is unknown. The study excluded patients with uncontrolled infection, other autoimmune disease, pregnancy or lactation. The source material, RNA transcripts, was used to amplify TCR beta CDR3 regions. The HTBI primer set drove a first-round RT-PCR of the TCR CDR3. TCRdb fed the multiplex PCR reads into MiXCR, producing one record per CDR3 protein. This sample has about 480,000 distinct CDR3 sequences, with about 15% found just once. The sequence was obtained from a woman younger than 30 with Graves' hyperthyroidism. The material sequenced was blood.

The CDR3 nucleotides are TGTGCCAGTAGTATAGAGGATACAGGGACGAATGAAAAACTGTTTTTT. This codes for CASSIEDTGTNEKLFF. The chain is built from TRBV19 and TRBJ1-4, with a weak D call TRBD1 (6 bases). Deletions cut 0 bases from V and 5 bases from J, with 13 bases between. Germline CDR1 reads LNHDA; CDR2 reads SQIVND (reference sequence). CDR3 length: 16 residues.